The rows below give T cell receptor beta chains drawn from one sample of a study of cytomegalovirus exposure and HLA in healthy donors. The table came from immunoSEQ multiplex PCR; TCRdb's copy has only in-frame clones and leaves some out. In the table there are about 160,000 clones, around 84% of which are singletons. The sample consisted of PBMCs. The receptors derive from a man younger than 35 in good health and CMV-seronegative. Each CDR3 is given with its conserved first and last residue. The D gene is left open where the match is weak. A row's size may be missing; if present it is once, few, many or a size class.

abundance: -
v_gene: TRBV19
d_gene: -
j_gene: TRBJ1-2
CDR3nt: TGTGCCAGCCACGACGTTCGACGGAGTCTCCCCTATGGCTACACCTTC
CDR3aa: CASHDVRRSLPYGYTF

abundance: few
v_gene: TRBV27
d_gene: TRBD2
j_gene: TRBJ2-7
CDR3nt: TGTGCCAGCAGTTCTAGCGGGAATACCTACGAGCAGTACTTC
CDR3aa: CASSSSGNTYEQYF

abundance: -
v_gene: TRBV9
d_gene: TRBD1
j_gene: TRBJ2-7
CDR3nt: TGTGCCAGCAGCCCCCGGGACAGGGGACTGGACGAGCAGTACTTC
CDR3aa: CASSPRDRGLDEQYF

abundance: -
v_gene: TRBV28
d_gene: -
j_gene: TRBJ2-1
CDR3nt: TGTGCCAGCAGTCCCCATTGGGAGTCTACTGAGCAGTTCTTC
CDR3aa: CASSPHWESTEQFF

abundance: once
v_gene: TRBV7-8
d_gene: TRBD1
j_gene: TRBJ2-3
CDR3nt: TGTGCCAGCAGCTTAGAGGGACAGGGTTCGGGTACGCAGTATTTT
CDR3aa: CASSLEGQGSGTQYF

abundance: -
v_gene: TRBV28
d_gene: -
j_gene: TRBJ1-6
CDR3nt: TGTGCCAGCAGTCCTGGGATCGCGGGGAATTCACCCCTCCACTTT
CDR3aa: CASSPGIAGNSPLHF

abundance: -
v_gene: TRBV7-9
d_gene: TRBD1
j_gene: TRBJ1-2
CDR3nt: TGTGCCAGCAGCTTCCGGGACAGGGGGCGCTCAGACTATGGCTACACCTTC
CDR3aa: CASSFRDRGRSDYGYTF

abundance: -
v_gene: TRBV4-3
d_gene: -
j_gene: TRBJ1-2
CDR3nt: TGCGCCAGCAGCCAAGAGGCGGCAGGGTGGAACTATGGCTACACCTTC
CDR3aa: CASSQEAAGWNYGYTF

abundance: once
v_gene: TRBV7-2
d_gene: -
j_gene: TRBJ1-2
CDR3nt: TGTGCCAGCAGCTCAAACATCAGGGATTCCTATGGCTACACCTTC
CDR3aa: CASSSNIRDSYGYTF

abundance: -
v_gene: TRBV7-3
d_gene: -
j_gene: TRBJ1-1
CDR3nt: TGTGCCAGCAGCCCCGACCTAGAAAACACTGAAGCTTTCTTT
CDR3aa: CASSPDLENTEAFF

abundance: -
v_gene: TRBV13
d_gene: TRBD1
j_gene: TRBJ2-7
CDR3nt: TGTGCCAGCAGCCCAGGGACAGGGGCCTACGAGCAGTACTTC
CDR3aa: CASSPGTGAYEQYF

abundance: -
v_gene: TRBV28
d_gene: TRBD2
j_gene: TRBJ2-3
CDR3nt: TGTGCCAGCAATATGCCAGCCAGCGGGGGGTACTCAGATACGCAGTATTTT
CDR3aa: CASNMPASGGYSDTQYF

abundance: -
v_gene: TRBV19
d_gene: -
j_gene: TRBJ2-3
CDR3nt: TGTGCCAGTGGCACCGATACGCAGTATTTT
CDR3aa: CASGTDTQYF

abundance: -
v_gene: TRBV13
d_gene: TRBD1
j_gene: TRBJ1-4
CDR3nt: TGTGCCAGCAGCTTCCGGGCCGGGACAGGGGGTGGCGAAAAACTGTTTTTT
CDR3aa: CASSFRAGTGGGEKLFF

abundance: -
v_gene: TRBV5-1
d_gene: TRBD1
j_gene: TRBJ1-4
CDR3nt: TGCGCCAGCAGCTTGGGGGACAGGGTTAATGAAAAACTGTTTTTT
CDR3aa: CASSLGDRVNEKLFF

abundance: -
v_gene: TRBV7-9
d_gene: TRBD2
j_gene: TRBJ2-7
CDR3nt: TGTGCTTCGGGGGGGGCAGACTCCTACGAGCAGTACTTC
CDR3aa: CASGGADSYEQYF

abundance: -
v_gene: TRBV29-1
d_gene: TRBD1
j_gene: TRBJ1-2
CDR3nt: TGCAGCGTTGAAATGGGACAGGGATACGGCTACACCTTC
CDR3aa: CSVEMGQGYGYTF

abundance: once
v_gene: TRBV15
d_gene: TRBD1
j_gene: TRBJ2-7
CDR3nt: TGTGCCACCAGCAGGATGCCGGGACAGGGGACCTACCCCCCTTACGAGCAGTACTTC
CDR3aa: CATSRMPGQGTYPPYEQYF

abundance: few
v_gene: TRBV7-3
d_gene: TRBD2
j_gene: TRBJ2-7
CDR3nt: TGTGCCAGCAGCCTCACGAGCGGGAGGGCCGGGGGCGAGCAGTACTTC
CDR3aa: CASSLTSGRAGGEQYF

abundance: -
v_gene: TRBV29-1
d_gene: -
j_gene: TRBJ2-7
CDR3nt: TGCAGCGCCGGGACATTCTCCTACGAGCAGTACTTC
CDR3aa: CSAGTFSYEQYF

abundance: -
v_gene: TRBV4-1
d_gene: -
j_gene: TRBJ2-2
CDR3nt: TGCGCCAGCACCCACCCTCCGCAGACGAACACCGGGGAGCTGTTTTTT
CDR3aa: CASTHPPQTNTGELFF

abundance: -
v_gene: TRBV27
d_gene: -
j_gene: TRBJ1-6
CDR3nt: TGTGCCAGCAGTGAAAGAGCCTATAATTCACCCCTCCACTTT
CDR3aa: CASSERAYNSPLHF

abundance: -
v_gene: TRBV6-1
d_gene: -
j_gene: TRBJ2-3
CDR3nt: TGTGCCAGCAGTGACACCGCCCCGGGGGCAGATACGCAGTATTTT
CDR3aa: CASSDTAPGADTQYF

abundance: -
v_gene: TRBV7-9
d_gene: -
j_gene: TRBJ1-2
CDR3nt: TGTTCCAGCAGCTCCCCCGGGAGGGGCTCGGTCTATGGCTACACCTTC
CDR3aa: CSSSSPGRGSVYGYTF

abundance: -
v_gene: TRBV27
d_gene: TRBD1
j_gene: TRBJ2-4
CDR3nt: TGTGCCAGCAGTCCGACGACAGGGGACGGCATTCAGTACTTC
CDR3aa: CASSPTTGDGIQYF

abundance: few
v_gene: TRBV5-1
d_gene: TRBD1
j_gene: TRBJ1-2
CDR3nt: TGCGCCAGCAGTTGGGACAGGCCTAGGAATGGCTACACCTTC
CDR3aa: CASSWDRPRNGYTF

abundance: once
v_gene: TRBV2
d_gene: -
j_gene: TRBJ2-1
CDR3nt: TGTGCCAGCAGGGGGGGTGCGGGCTCCTACAATGAGCAGTTCTTC
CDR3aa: CASRGGAGSYNEQFF

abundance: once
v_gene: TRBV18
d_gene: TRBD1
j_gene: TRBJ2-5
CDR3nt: TGTGCCACCGTTCCCGACAGGGCGCAAGAGACCCAGTACTTC
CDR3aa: CATVPDRAQETQYF

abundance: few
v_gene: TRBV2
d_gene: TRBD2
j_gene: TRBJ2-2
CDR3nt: TGTGCCAGCAGGGGACTAGCGGGACCGTCCGGGGAGCTGTTTTTT
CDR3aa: CASRGLAGPSGELFF

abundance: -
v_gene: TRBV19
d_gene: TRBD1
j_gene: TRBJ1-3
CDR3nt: TGTGCCAGTCGGACAGGGCTCGGAAACACCATATATTTT
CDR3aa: CASRTGLGNTIYF

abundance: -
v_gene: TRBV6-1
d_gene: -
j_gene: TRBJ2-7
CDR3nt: TGTGCCAGCAACTTAGCGTACGAGCAGTACTTC
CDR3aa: CASNLAYEQYF

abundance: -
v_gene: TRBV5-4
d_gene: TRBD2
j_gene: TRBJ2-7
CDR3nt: TGTGCCAGCAGCTTGGCGAGTAGCGGGGCTACCTACGAGCAGTACTTC
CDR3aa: CASSLASSGATYEQYF

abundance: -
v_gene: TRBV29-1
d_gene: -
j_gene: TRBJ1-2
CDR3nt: TGCAGCGTCAATAAGGAGGGGCGCGTGGGTGGCTACACCTTC
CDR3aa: CSVNKEGRVGGYTF

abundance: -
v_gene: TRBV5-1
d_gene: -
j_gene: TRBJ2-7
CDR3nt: TGCGCCAGCAGCTTGGCCCCGGGGTCAGGCGAGCAGTACTTC
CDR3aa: CASSLAPGSGEQYF

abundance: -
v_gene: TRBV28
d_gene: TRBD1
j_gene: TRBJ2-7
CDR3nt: TGTGCCAGCAGCGGCACAGGGGACGAGCAGTACTTC
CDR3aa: CASSGTGDEQYF

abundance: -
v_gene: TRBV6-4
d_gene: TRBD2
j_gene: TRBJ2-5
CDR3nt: TGTGCCAGCAGTGACTCCGGCGGGAGGGCCGGGGAGACCCAGTACTTC
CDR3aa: CASSDSGGRAGETQYF

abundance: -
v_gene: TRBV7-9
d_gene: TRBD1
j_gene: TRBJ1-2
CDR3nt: TGTGCCAGCAGCTCGGACAGGGGGGACTATGGCTACACCTTC
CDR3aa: CASSSDRGDYGYTF

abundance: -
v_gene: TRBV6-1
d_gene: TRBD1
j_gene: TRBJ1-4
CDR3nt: TGTGCCAGCGGTCGCAGGGGGCTACGCGAAAAACTGTTTTTT
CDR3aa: CASGRRGLREKLFF

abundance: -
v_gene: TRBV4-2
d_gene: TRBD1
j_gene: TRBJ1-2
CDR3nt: TGTGCCAGCAGCCAGCGGGACAGGGGTGCTGTCTATGGCTACACCTTC
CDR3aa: CASSQRDRGAVYGYTF

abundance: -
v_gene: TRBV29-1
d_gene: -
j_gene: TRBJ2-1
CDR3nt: TGCAGCGTTGACCGATTTAGCGATGAGCAGTTCTTC
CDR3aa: CSVDRFSDEQFF

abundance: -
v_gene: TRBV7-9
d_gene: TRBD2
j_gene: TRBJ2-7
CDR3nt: TGTTCCAGCAGCTTCCCGGGACTAGCCTTGGACGAGCAGTACTTC
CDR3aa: CSSSFPGLALDEQYF

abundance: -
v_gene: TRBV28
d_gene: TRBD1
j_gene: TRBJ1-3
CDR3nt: TGTGCCAGCAGTTCATCGACAGGGAGGGGAAACACCATATATTTT
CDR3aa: CASSSSTGRGNTIYF

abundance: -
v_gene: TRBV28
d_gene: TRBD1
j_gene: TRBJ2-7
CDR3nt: TGTGCCAGCAGTTTACCCCCTCTGACAGGGTTGGCCTACGAGCAGTACTTC
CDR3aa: CASSLPPLTGLAYEQYF

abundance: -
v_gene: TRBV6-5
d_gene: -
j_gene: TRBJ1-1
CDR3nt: TGTGCCAGCAGTTACTCGCGGGACCCGAACACTGAAGCTTTCTTT
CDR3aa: CASSYSRDPNTEAFF

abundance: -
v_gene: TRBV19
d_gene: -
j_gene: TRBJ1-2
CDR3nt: TGTGCCAGTAGTATAGAACGGCTGCGGGGTTACTATGGCTACACCTTC
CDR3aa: CASSIERLRGYYGYTF

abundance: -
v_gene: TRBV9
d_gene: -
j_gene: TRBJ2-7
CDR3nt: TGTGCCAGCAGCGTAGGAGGGACTCGCGCCTACGAGCAGTACTTC
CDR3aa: CASSVGGTRAYEQYF

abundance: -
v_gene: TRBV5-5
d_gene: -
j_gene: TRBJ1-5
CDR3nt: TGTGCCAGCAGCCCACTCCAGGGTCTGAGCAATCAGCCCCAGCATTTT
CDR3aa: CASSPLQGLSNQPQHF

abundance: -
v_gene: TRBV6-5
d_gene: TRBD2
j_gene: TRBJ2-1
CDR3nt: TGTGCCAGCAGTCGGACTAGCGGATTGGTTGAGCAGTTCTTC
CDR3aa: CASSRTSGLVEQFF

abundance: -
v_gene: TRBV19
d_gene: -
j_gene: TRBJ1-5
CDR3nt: TGTGCCAGTACCCGATCGGTAGGGAGGCGTCAGCCCCAGCATTTT
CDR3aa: CASTRSVGRRQPQHF

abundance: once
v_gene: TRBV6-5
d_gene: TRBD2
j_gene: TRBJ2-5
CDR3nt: TGTGCCTGCGGGCCTAGCGGGGTCCAAGAGACCCAGTACTTC
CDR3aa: CACGPSGVQETQYF

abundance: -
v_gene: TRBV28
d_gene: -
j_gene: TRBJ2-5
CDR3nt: TGTGCCAGCAGTAGTGTCAGGGGGGTTCAAGAGACCCAGTACTTC
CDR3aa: CASSSVRGVQETQYF

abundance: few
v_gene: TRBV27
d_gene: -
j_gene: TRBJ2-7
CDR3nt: TGTGCCAGCAGCCGCATGGTTGCGGGCCTCTACGAGCAGTACTTC
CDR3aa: CASSRMVAGLYEQYF

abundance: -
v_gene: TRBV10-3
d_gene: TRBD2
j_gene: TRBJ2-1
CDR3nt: TGTGCCATCAGTGACGCCCAGCGGGATAGGGATGAGCAGTTCTTC
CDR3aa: CAISDAQRDRDEQFF

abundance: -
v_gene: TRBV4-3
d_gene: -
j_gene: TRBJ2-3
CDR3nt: TGCGCCAGCAGCCAAGGCGGGTCTAGCCTCACAGATACGCAGTATTTT
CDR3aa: CASSQGGSSLTDTQYF

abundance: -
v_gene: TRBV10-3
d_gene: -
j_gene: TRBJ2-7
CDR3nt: TGTGCCATCAGTGATAGGGGGTCCTACGAGCAGTACTTC
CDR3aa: CAISDRGSYEQYF

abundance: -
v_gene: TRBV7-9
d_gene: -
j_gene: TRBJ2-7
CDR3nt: TGTGCCAGCAGCTTAGCGCGAGGCCAGGGGACCTACGAGCAGTACTTC
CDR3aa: CASSLARGQGTYEQYF

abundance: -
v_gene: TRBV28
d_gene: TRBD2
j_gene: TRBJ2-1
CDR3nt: TGTGCCAGCAGTTTTGGGCTAGCGGGGAAGCAGTTCTTC
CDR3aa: CASSFGLAGKQFF

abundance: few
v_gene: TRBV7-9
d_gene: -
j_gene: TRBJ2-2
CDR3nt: TGTGCCAGCAGAGACAGCACCGGGGAGCTGTTTTTT
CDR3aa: CASRDSTGELFF

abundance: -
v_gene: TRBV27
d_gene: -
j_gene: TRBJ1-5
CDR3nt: TGTGCCAGCAGTTCAGGGAGGGGGCCCCAGCATTTT
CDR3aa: CASSSGRGPQHF

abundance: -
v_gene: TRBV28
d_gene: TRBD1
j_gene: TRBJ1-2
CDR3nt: TGTGCCAGCACCTACAGTGAGGGCAGGGGGCCCTATGGCTACACCTTC
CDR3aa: CASTYSEGRGPYGYTF